Described below is a single TCR beta chain sequence and its context. 13 Jbeta primers and 60 Vbeta primers were used for the PCR. Assay used: immunoSEQ multiplex PCR; TCRdb lists only in-frame clones, some missing. The repertoire holds about 140,000 clones, with 75% to 85% as singletons. This entry comes from a study of cytomegalovirus exposure and HLA in healthy donors. Across the whole study: There were some 380 genotyped donors. Of these, roughly 80% fell in the genetic ancestry cluster associated with self-reported Caucasian donors.

Per the germline V gene, CDR1 is LGHNT and CDR2 is FRNRAP. The CDR3 consists of 15 residues. Trimming removed 3 bases from V and 7 bases from J, with 13 bases in between. The gene calls are TRBV12-5 and TRBJ1-6, with D tentatively TRBD1 (5 bases). The source of this sequence is a man between 50 and 59 years old in good health and CMV-seronegative. The specimen was PBMCs. The CDR3 sequence is CASGLGQGWNSPLHF. CDR3 nucleotide sequence: TGTGCTAGTGGTTTAGGCCAGGGATGGAATTCACCCCTCCACTTT.